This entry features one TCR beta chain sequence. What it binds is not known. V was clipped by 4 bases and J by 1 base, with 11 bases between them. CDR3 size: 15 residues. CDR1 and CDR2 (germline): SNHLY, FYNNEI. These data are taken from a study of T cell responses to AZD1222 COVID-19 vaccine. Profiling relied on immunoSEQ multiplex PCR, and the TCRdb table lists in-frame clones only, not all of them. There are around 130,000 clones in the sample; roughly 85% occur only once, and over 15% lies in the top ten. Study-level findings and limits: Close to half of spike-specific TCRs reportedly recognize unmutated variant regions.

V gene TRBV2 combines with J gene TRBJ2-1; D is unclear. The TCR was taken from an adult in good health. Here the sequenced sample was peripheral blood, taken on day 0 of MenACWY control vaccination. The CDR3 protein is CASSGYIGSYNEQFF. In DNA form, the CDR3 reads TGTGCCAGCAGTGGGTACATCGGGTCCTACAATGAGCAGTTCTTC.